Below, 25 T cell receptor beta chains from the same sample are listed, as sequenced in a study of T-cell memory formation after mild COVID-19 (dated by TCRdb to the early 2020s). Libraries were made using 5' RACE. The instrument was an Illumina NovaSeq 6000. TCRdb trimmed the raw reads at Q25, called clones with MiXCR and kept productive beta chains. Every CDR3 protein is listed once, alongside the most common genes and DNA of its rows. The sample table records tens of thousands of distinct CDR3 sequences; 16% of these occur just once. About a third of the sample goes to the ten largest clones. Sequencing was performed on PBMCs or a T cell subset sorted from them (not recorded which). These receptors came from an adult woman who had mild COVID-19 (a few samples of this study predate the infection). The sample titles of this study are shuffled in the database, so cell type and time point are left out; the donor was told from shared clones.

Here the CDR3 DNA reads TGTGCCAGCAGCTCGGACAGGGGGCAGGGCTATGGCTACACCTTC. This encodes CASSSDRGQGYGYTF. The chain joins TRBV7-9 to TRBJ1-2; 11 nucleotides match TRBD1. CDR3 length: 15 amino acids. J was trimmed by 4 bases and V by 4 bases; bases with no gene match: 5. In germline, CDR1 is SEHNR, CDR2 FQNEAQ (reference sequence). Full variable domain (missing parts from reference TRBV7-9 and TRBJ1-2): DTGVSQNPRHKITKRGQNVTFRCDPISEHNRLYWYRQTLGQGPEFLTYFQNEAQLEKSRLLSDRFSAERPKGSFSTLEIQRTEQGDSAMYLCASSSDRGQGYGYTFGSGTRLTVV.

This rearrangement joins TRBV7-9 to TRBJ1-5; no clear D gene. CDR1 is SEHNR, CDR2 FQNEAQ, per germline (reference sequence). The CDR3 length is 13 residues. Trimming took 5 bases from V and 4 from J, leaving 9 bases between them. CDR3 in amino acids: CASSPVGNQPQHF. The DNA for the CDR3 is TGTGCCAGCAGCCCCGTCGGGAATCAGCCCCAGCATTTT.

The CDR3 nucleotides are TGTGCCAGCAGCGACCCCTACCTAGGGACTAGCGGTCAAGAGACCCAGTACTTC. Residues: CASSDPYLGTSGQETQYF. The J gene is TRBJ2-5, the V gene TRBV7-9; 11 bases agree with TRBD2. Germline trimming cut 5 bases from V and 2 bases from J; bases unmatched to any gene: 13. This CDR3 spans 18 amino acids. Germline V gene data show CDR1 as SEHNR and CDR2 as FQNEAQ (reference sequence).

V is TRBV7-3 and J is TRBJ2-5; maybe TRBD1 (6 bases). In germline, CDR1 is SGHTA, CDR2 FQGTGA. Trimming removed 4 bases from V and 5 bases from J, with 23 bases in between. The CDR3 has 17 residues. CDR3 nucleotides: TGTGCCAGCAGCTACGTCGAGGGGGACGACTTTGGGGAGACCCAGTACTTC. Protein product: CASSYVEGDDFGETQYF.

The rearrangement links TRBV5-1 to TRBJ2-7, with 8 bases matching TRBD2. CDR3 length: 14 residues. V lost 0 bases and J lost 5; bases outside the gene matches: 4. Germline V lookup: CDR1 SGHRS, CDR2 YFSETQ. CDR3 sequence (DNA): TGCGCCAGCAGCTTGGCACTAGCGGACCACGAGCAGTACTTC. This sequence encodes CASSLALADHEQYF. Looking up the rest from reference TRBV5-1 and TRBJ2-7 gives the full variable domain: KAGVTQTPRYLIKTRGQQVTLSCSPISGHRSVSWYQQTPGQGLQFLFEYFSETQRNKGNFPGRFSGRQFSNSRSEMNVSTLELGDSALYLCASSLALADHEQYFGPGTRLTVT.

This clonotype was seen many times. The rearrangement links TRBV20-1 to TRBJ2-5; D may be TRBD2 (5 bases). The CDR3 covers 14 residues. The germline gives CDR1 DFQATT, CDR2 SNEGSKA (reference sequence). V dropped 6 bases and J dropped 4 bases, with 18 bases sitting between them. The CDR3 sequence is CSAYGDVVGETQYF. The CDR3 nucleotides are TGCAGTGCATACGGGGATGTAGTCGGAGAGACCCAGTACTTC.

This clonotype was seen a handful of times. The CDR3 reads CASSHKVGELFF. As DNA, the CDR3 is TGTGCCAGCAGTCACAAAGTTGGGGAGCTGTTTTTT. V is TRBV6-5 and J is TRBJ2-2, with no clear D. The germline gives CDR1 MNHEY, CDR2 SVGAGI. Trimming shortened V by 5 bases and J by 8 bases, and 9 bases separated the two germline ends. CDR3 size: 12 residues.

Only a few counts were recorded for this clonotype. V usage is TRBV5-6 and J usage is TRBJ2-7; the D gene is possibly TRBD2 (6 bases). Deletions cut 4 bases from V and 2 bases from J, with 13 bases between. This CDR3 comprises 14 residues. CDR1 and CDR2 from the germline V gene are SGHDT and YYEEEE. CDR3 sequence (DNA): TGTGCCAGCAGCCCAGCTAGCGCGGCCTACGAGCAGTACTTC. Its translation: CASSPASAAYEQYF. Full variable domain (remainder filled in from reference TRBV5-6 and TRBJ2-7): DAGVTQSPTHLIKTRGQQVTLRCSPKSGHDTVSWYQQALGQGPQFIFQYYEEEERQRGNFPDRFSGHQFPNYSSELNVNALLLGDSALYLCASSPASAAYEQYFGPGTRLTVT.

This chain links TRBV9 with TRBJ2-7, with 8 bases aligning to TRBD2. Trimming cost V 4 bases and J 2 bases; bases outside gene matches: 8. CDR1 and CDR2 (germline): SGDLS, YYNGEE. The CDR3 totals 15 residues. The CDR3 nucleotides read TGTGCCAGCAGCCCGGGGGGGGGTCATACCTACGAGCAGTACTTC. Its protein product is CASSPGGGHTYEQYF.

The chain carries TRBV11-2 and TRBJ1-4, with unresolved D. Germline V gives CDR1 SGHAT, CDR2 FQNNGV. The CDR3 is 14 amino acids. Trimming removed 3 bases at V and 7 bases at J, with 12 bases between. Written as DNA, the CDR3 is TGTGCCAGCAGCTTCGATCCTCCATCTGAAAAACTGTTTTTT. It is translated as CASSFDPPSEKLFF.

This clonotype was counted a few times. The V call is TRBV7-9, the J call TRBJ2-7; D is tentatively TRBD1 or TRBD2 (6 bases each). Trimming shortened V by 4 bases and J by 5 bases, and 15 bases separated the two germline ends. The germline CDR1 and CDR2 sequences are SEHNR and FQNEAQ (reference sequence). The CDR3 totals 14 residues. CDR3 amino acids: CASSSAGHPNEQYF. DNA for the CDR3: TGTGCCAGCAGCTCGGCGGGACATCCGAACGAGCAGTACTTC.

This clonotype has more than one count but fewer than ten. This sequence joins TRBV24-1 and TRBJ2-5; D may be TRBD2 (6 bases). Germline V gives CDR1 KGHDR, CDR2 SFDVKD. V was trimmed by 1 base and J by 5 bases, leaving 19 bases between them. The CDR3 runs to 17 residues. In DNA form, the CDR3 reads TGTGCCACCAGTGATTTTGCTGAATCGGGGGATGGTGAGACCCAGTACTTC. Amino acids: CATSDFAESGDGETQYF.

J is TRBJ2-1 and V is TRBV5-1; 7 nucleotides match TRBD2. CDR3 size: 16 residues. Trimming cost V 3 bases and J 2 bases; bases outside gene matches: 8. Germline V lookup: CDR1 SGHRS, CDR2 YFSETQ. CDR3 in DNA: TGCGCCAGCAGCTCGAGCTGGGAGGGCGCCTACAATGAGCAGTTCTTC. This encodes CASSSSWEGAYNEQFF.

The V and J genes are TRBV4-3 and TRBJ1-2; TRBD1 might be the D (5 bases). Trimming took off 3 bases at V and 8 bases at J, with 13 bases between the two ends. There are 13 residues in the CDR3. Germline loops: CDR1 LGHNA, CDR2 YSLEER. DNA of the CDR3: TGCGCCAGCAGCCACGGGGGAGGGTACGGCTACACCTTC. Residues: CASSHGGGYGYTF.

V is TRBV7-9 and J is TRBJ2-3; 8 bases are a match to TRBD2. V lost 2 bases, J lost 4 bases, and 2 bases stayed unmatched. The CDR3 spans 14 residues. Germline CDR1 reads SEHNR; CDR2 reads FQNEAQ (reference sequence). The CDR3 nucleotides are TGTGCCAGCAGCTTAAAGCGGGAGCCAGATACGCAGTATTTT. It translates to CASSLKREPDTQYF.

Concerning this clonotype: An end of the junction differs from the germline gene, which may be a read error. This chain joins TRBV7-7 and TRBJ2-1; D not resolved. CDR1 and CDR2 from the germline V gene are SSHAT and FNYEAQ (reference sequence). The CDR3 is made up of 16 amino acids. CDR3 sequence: CASSSIPSDVYNEQFF. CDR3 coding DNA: TGTGCTAGCAGCTCGATCCCCAGCGACGTCTACAATGAGCAGTTCTTC.

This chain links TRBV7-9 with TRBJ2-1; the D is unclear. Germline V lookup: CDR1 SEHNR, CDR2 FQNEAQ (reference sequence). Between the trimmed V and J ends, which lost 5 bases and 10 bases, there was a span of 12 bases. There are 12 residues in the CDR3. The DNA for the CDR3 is TGTGCCAGCAGCCTAGTCGCCCCGGAGCAGTTCTTC. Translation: CASSLVAPEQFF. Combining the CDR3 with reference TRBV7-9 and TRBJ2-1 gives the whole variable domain DTGVSQNPRHKITKRGQNVTFRCDPISEHNRLYWYRQTLGQGPEFLTYFQNEAQLEKSRLLSDRFSAERPKGSFSTLEIQRTEQGDSAMYLCASSLVAPEQFFGPGTRLTVL.

The DNA for the CDR3 is TGCGCCAGCAGTCCTGAGCCGAACACCGGGGAGCTGTTTTTT. Its translation is CASSPEPNTGELFF. The chain combines TRBV23-1 with TRBJ2-2, with no clear D. TRBV23-1 is noted as an ORF with a role that remains uncertain. The CDR3 runs 14 residues. V was pared by 4 bases and J by 0 bases, with 6 bases between.

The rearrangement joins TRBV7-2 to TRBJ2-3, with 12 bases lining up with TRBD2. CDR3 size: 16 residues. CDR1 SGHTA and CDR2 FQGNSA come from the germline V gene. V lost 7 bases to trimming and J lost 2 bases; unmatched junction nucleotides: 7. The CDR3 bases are TGTGCCAGCAACCTACTAGCGGGAGGTATCACAGATACGCAGTATTTT. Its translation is CASNLLAGGITDTQYF.

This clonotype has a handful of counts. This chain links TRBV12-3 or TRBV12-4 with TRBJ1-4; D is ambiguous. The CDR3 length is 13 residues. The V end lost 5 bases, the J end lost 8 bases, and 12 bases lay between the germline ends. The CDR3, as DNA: TGTGCCAGCAGTCCAAACTGGGGAGAAAAACTGTTTTTT. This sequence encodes CASSPNWGEKLFF.

The DNA for the CDR3 is TGTGCCAGCAGCCCGGGACAGGGAATATTGGAGACCCAGTACTTC. Amino acids: CASSPGQGILETQYF. The chain carries TRBV12-3 or TRBV12-4 and TRBJ2-5; 9 nucleotides match TRBD1. Trimming removed 6 bases from V and 5 bases from J; junction bases left unmatched: 10. The CDR3 contains 15 residues.

The CDR3 sequence is CASLRWAGENTEAFF. The DNA for the CDR3 is TGTGCCAGCTTAAGATGGGCAGGGGAAAACACTGAAGCTTTCTTT. V usage is TRBV6-2 or TRBV6-3 and J usage is TRBJ1-1; maybe TRBD1 (6 bases). Trimming removed 8 bases from V and 2 bases from J, with 18 bases in between. The germline CDR1 and CDR2 sequences are MNHEY and SVGEGT. The CDR3 loop spans 15 amino acids.

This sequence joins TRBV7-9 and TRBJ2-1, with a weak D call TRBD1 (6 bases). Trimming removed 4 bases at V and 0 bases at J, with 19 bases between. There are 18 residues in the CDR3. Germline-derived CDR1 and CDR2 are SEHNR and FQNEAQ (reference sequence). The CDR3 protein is CASSSGVELLSSYNEQFF. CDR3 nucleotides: TGTGCCAGCAGCTCAGGGGTGGAGCTCCTGAGCTCCTACAATGAGCAGTTCTTC.

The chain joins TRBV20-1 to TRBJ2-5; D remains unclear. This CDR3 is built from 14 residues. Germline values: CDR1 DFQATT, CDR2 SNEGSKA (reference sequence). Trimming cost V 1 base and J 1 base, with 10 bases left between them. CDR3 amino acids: CSARVGLPQETQYF. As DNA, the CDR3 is TGCAGTGCTAGAGTGGGCCTCCCCCAAGAGACCCAGTACTTC.

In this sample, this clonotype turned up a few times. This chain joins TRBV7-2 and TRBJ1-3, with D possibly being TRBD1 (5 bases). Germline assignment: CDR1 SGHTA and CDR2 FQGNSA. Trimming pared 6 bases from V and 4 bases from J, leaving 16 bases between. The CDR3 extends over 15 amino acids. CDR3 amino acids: CASSDTGTTGNTIYF. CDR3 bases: TGTGCCAGCAGTGATACCGGGACGACAGGAAACACCATATATTTT.